This T cell receptor (beta chain) derives from a study of cytomegalovirus exposure and HLA in healthy donors. In regard to this clone: The antigen is not known.

With V trimmed by 3 bases and J by 5 bases, 6 bases remained unmatched. This CDR3 comprises 14 residues. Per germline, CDR1 ENHRY and CDR2 SYGVKD. Study findings and constraints: In a later analysis, DRB1 alleles had the most associated TCRs; HLA-C alleles the fewest.

Primers included in the PCR were 60 Vbeta and 13 Jbeta primers. Assay: immunoSEQ multiplex PCR; the TCRdb copy retains only in-frame clones and omits some. The table shows roughly 140,000 clones, with roughly 80% occurring only once. Sequencing was performed on PBMCs. The TCR originated in a man in his forties or fifties in good health and CMV-seropositive. The chain recombines TRBV10-3 with TRBJ1-2, with 7 bases lining up with TRBD1. The CDR3 protein is CAISESGTAYGYTF. Written as DNA, the CDR3 is TGTGCCATCAGTGAATCCGGGACAGCATATGGCTACACCTTC.